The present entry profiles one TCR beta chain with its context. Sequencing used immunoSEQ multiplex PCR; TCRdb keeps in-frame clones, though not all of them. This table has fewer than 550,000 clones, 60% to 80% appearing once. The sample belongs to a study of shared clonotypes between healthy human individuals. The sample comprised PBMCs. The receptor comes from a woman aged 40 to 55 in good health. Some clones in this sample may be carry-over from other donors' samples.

CDR3 in DNA: TGTGCCAGCAGCGGAGGGGTACTTAGCTCCTACAATGAGCAGTTCTTC. Translation gives CASSGGVLSSYNEQFF. This chain links TRBV9 with TRBJ2-1; the D gene could be TRBD1 or TRBD2 (5 bases each). The V end lost 3 bases, the J end lost 0 bases, and 13 bases lay between the germline ends. Germline V lookup: CDR1 SGDLS, CDR2 YYNGEE. This CDR3 has 16 amino acids.